Following are 5 T cell receptor beta chains from one sample sequenced in a study of cytomegalovirus exposure and HLA in healthy donors. A multiplex PCR was run with 60 Vbeta primers and 13 Jbeta primers. Some clones are missing from TCRdb's copy, which holds only in-frame ones; the method was immunoSEQ multiplex PCR. The table has about 99,000 clones, 70% to 85% seen once. Sample: PBMCs. Receptors were obtained from a woman aged 18 to 35 in good health and CMV-seropositive.

The CDR3 DNA reads TGCGCCAGCAGCCAAACCTTAGCGGGAGCCTCAGCGGATGAGCAGTTCTTC. Residues: CASSQTLAGASADEQFF. The chain couples TRBV5-1 to TRBJ2-1, with 9 positions matching TRBD2. V trimming: 4 bases; J trimming: 8 bases; junction bases outside the gene matches: 16. The CDR3 runs to 17 residues. CDR1 is SGHRS and CDR2 is YFSETQ in the germline V gene.

This clone was found once. The V call is TRBV29-1, the J call TRBJ1-3; 9 bases are shared with TRBD1. V gave up 1 base and J gave up 2 bases; unmatched junction bases: 0. Germline V gene sequence: CDR1 SQVTM, CDR2 ANQGSEA. The length of the CDR3 is 14 residues. As DNA, the CDR3 is TGCAGCGTTGAAGGGACAGGGGCTGGAAACACCATATATTTT. It specifies CSVEGTGAGNTIYF. Full variable domain (remainder filled in from reference TRBV29-1 and TRBJ1-3): SAVISQKPSRDICQRGTSLTIQCQVDSQVTMMFWYRQQPGQSLTLIATANQGSEATYESGFVIDKFPISRPNLTFSTLTVSNMSPEDSSIYLCSVEGTGAGNTIYFGEGSWLTVV.

With respect to this clone: One junction end does not reproduce the germline sequence, and a read error may be involved. V is TRBV7-9 and J is TRBJ2-1; D might be TRBD1 or TRBD2, each matching 5 bases. The CDR3 is made up of 15 amino acids. Germline-derived CDR1 and CDR2 are SEHNR and FQNEAQ (reference sequence). In nucleotides, the CDR3 is TGTGCCAGCAGCATAGCAGGGAGCTCCTACAATGAGCAGTTCTTC. Its translation: CASSIAGSSYNEQFF.

J is TRBJ2-3 and V is TRBV4-1, with TRBD1 identical over 10 bases. CDR1 is MGHRA, CDR2 YSYEKL, per germline. CDR3 length: 14 residues. J was trimmed by 14 bases and V by 3 bases; bases with no gene match: 11. The CDR3 loop reads CASSHPTGQGISYF. As DNA, the CDR3 is TGCGCCAGCAGCCATCCCACGGGACAGGGGATATCGTATTTT.

This clone was seen only a few times. The chain links TRBV5-6 to TRBJ1-2; tentatively, D is TRBD1 (6 bases). The germline V and J ends were trimmed by 0 bases and 2 bases, with 17 bases remaining between them. CDR3 length equals 17 residues. Germline CDR1 and CDR2: SGHDT and YYEEEE. CDR3 nucleotides: TGTGCCAGCAGCTTGGACAGAGACAGGAGTTTCAACTATGGCTACACCTTC. This encodes CASSLDRDRSFNYGYTF.